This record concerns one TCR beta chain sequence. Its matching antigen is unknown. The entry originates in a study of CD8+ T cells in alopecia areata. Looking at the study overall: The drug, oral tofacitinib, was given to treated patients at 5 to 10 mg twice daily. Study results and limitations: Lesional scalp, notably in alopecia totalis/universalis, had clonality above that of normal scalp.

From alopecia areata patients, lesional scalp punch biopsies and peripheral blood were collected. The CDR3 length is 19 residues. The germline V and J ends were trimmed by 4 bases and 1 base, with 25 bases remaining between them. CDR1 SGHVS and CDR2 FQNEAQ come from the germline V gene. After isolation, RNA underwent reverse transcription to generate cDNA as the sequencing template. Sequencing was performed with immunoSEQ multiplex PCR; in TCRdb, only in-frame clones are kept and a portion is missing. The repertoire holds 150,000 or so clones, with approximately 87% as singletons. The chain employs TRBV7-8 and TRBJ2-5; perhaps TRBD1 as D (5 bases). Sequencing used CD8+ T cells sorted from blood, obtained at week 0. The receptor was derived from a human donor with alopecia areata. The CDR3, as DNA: TGTGCCAGCAGCTATCCGGAAGAGTTACAGGACGGACCCCAAGAGACCCAGTACTTC. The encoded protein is CASSYPEELQDGPQETQYF.